This TCR beta chain is drawn from a study of T cell clonality in common variable immunodeficiency. Findings of the study overall: Common variable immunodeficiency TCR beta sequences reportedly had fewer deletions and N-nucleotide insertions.

Most patients and controls had Caucasian heritage. Sequenced by immunoSEQ multiplex PCR; TCRdb stores in-frame clones only, minus some. The sample was found to contain tens of thousands of clones, and every one recurs. Turning to this clone: Antigen: not known. The DNA ends 3 residues before the CDR3 does, and the rest of the CDR3 is filled in from the germline J gene.

With 4 bases clipped from V and 6 bases from J, the junction kept 12 bases outside the gene matches. The CDR3 sequence is 16 residues long. CDR1 is SGHRS and CDR2 is YFSETQ in the germline V gene. Input material: peripheral blood mononuclear cells. The receptor was isolated from a human donor with common variable immunodeficiency. The rearrangement links TRBV5-1 to TRBJ2-1, with TRBD2 identical over 8 bases. CDR3 amino acids: CASSPPGSGSSNEQFF. CDR3 DNA, as far as it was read: TGCGCCAGCAGCCCCCCGGGGAGCGGGAGTAGCAATGAG.